This T cell receptor beta chain was sequenced during a study of control samples from healthy donors and cancer patients. CDR1 is GTSNPN, CDR2 SVGIG, per germline (reference sequence). The J segment lost 6 bases and the V segment lost 5 bases, leaving 7 bases of the junction unmatched. The CDR3 is 13 amino acids. Measured with immunoSEQ multiplex PCR; TCRdb has only the in-frame clones, and not every one. The table has about 89,000 clones, roughly 86% seen once. The sequence was collected from a man aged 30-40 years in good health. The sequenced sample was blood. The V and J genes are TRBV30 and TRBJ2-1; 7 nucleotides agree with TRBD2. The CDR3 DNA follows: TGTGCCTGGGAGACGGGGGGACTCAATGAGCAGTTCTTC. Translating gives CAWETGGLNEQFF.